The 9 T cell receptor beta chains reported below all come from one sample, sequenced in a study of Tregs in tolerant kidney transplant recipients. TCRdb's table, derived via immunoSEQ multiplex PCR, lists solely in-frame clones and lacks some. The top ten clones hold over 0.5% of a sample with around 120,000 clones, around 91% of them seen once. Sequencing used CD4+ T cells from blood. Receptors originate from a human donor in good health.

The CDR3 loop reads CASKKAGGPYEQYF. In DNA, the CDR3 is TGTGCCAGCAAAAAAGCGGGGGGGCCTTACGAGCAGTACTTC. The rearrangement joins TRBV6-1 to TRBJ2-7, with 10 bases fitting TRBD2. CDR1 and CDR2 (germline): MNHNS, SASEGT. The CDR3 consists of 14 residues. V lost 7 bases to trimming and J lost 4 bases; unmatched junction nucleotides: 7.

The genes are TRBV5-6 and TRBJ2-6, with 7 bases that match TRBD1. V lost 1 base to trimming and J lost 1 base; unmatched junction nucleotides: 11. CDR3 length: 19 residues. CDR1 is SGHDT and CDR2 is YYEEEE in the germline V gene. CDR3 DNA sequence: TGTGCCAGCAGCTTGAGTTTAAGGGGGCATGGGTCTGGGGCCAACGTCCTGACTTTC. Its protein product is CASSLSLRGHGSGANVLTF.

This rearrangement joins TRBV2 to TRBJ2-7; TRBD1 might be the D (6 bases). This CDR3 spans 11 amino acids. Germline loops: CDR1 SNHLY, CDR2 FYNNEI. Trimming removed 10 bases at V and 8 bases at J, with 15 bases between. CDR3 residues: CATRVRDKQYF. In nucleotides, the CDR3 is TGTGCCACCCGAGTCCGGGACAAGCAGTACTTC.

The J gene is TRBJ1-4, the V gene TRBV5-4; D gene uncertain. V was shortened by 0 bases and J by 7 bases, with 13 bases between the two germline ends. Germline lookup yields CDR1 SGHNT and CDR2 YYREEE (reference sequence). This CDR3 comprises 15 residues. This CDR3 is CASSLGRRSGEKLFF. CDR3 bases: TGTGCCAGCAGCTTGGGTCGCCGAAGCGGTGAAAAACTGTTTTTT. Complete variable domain (other parts from reference TRBV5-4 and TRBJ1-4): ETGVTQSPTHLIKTRGQQVTLRCSSQSGHNTVSWYQQALGQGPQFIFQYYREEENGRGNFPPRFSGLQFPNYSSELNVNALELDDSALYLCASSLGRRSGEKLFFGSGTQLSVL.

The chain links TRBV15 to TRBJ2-5, with 16 bases identical to TRBD2. The trim removed 4 bases at V and 1 base at J, leaving 3 bases unmatched. Germline V gene sequence: CDR1 LNHNV, CDR2 YYDKDF (reference sequence). The CDR3 has 17 amino acids. The CDR3 loop is CATSTGTSGGVQETQYF. The CDR3 DNA is TGTGCCACCAGCACCGGGACTAGCGGGGGGGTCCAAGAGACCCAGTACTTC.

The chain joins TRBV19 to TRBJ1-5, with unresolved D. This CDR3 is 14 amino acids long. V gave up 6 bases and J gave up 7 bases, with 16 bases separating them. CDR1 and CDR2 from the germline V gene are LNHDA and SQIVND (reference sequence). In DNA form, the CDR3 reads TGTGCCAGTAGGGAGTACCACACTGGACAGCCCCAGCATTTT. It translates to CASREYHTGQPQHF.

This clone was seen a single time. The V and J genes are TRBV5-4 and TRBJ2-3; TRBD1 aligns across 7 bases. The CDR3 has 15 residues. Germline lookup yields CDR1 SGHNT and CDR2 YYREEE (reference sequence). The trim removed 2 bases at V and 0 bases at J, leaving 3 bases unmatched. The CDR3 spells CASSLGGYSTDTQYF. The CDR3 nucleotides are TGTGCCAGCAGCTTAGGGGGCTACAGCACAGATACGCAGTATTTT.

The chain carries TRBV29-1 and TRBJ1-2; the D is unclear. This CDR3 contains 13 residues. V lost 6 bases to trimming and J lost 7 bases, with 18 bases between them. Germline V CDR1 and CDR2: SQVTM, ANQGSEA. CDR3 region: CSVSDGNSGGYTF. The CDR3 region has the DNA TGCAGCGTGAGTGACGGGAATAGCGGTGGCTACACCTTC.

The gene calls are TRBV27 and TRBJ2-1; 7 nucleotides agree with TRBD2. Germline assignment: CDR1 MNHEY and CDR2 SMNVEV (reference sequence). V shed 5 bases and J 3 bases; nucleotides not matched to a gene: 10. The CDR3 sequence is 16 residues long. The chain's CDR3 is CASSLKAGTHYNEQFF. The CDR3 nucleotides are TGTGCCAGCAGTCTCAAAGCGGGGACCCACTACAATGAGCAGTTCTTC.